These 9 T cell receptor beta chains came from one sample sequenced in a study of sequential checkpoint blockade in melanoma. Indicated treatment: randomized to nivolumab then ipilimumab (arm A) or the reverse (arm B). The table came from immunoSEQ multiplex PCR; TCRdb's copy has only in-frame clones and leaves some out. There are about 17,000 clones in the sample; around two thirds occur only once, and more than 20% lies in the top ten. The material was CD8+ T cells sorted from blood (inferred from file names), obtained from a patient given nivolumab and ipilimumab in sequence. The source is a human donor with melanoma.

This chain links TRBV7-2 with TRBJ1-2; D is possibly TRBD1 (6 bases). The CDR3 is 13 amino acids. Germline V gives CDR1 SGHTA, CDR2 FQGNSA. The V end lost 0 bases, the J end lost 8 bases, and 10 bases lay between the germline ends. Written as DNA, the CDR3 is TGTGCCAGCAGCTTAGCCCCAGGGGTGGGCTACACCTTC. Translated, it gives CASSLAPGVGYTF.

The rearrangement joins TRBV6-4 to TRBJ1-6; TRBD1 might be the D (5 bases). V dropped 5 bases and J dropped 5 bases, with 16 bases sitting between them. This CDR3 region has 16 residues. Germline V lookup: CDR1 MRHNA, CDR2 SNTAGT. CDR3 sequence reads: CASSRQTAPDNSPLHF. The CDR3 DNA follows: TGTGCCAGCAGTCGCCAGACAGCCCCCGATAATTCACCCCTCCACTTT.

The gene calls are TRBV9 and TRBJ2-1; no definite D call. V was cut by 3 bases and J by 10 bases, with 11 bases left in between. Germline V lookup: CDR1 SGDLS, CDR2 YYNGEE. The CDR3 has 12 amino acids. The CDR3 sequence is CASSGLPSEQFF. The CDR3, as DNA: TGTGCCAGCAGCGGGCTCCCCTCAGAGCAGTTCTTC.

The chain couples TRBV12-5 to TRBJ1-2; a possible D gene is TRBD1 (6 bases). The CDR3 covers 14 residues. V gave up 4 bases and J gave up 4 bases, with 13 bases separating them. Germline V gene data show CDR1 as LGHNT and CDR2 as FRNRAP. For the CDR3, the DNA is TGTGCTAGTGGTTATCACAGGGATATCTATGGCTACACCTTC. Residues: CASGYHRDIYGYTF.

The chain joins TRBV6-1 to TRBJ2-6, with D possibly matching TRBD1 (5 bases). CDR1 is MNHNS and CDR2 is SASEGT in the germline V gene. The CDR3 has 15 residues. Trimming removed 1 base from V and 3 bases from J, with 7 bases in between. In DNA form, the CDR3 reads TGTGCCAGCAGTGAAGAGGACATTGGGGCCAACGTCCTGACTTTC. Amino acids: CASSEEDIGANVLTF.

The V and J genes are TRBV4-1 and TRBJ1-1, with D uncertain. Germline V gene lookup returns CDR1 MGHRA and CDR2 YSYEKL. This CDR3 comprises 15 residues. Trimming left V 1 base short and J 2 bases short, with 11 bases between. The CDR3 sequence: CASSQVSPVNTEAFF. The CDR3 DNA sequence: TGCGCCAGCAGCCAAGTTTCGCCAGTAAACACTGAAGCTTTCTTT.

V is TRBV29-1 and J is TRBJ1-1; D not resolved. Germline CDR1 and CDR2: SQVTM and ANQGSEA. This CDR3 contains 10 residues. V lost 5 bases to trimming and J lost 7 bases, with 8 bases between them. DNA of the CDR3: TGCAGCGTTTACACTAATGAAGCTTTCTTT. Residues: CSVYTNEAFF.

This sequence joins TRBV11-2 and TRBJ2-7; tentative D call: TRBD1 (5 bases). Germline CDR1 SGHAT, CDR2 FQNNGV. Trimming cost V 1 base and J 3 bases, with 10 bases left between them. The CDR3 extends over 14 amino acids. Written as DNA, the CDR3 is TGTGCCAGCAGCTTAGGCTTAGGGGACTACGAGCAGTACTTC. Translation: CASSLGLGDYEQYF.

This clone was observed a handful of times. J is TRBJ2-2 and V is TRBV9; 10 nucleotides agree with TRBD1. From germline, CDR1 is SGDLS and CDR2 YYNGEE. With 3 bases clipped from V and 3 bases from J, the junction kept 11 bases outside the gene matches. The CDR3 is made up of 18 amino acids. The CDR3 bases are TGTGCCAGCAGCGACCCCACGGGACAGGGGACGGACACCGGGGAGCTGTTTTTT. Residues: CASSDPTGQGTDTGELFF. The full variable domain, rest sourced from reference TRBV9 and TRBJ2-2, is DSGVTQTPKHLITATGQRVTLRCSPRSGDLSVYWYQQSLDQGLQFLIQYYNGEERAKGNILERFSAQQFPDLHSELNLSSLELGDSALYFCASSDPTGQGTDTGELFFGEGSRLTVL.